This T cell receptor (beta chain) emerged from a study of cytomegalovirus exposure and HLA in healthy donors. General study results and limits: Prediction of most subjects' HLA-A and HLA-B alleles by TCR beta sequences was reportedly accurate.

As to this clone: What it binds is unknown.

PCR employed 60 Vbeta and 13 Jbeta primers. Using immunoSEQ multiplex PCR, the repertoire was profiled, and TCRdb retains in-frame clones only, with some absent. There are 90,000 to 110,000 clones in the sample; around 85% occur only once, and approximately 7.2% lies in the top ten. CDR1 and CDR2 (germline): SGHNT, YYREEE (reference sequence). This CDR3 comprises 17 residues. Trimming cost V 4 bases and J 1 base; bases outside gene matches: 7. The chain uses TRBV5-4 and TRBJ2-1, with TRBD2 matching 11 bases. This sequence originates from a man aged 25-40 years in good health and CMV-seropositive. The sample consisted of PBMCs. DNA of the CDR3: TGTGCCAGCAGCGCAACTAGCGGGGGTAGATCCTACAATGAGCAGTTCTTC. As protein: CASSATSGGRSYNEQFF.